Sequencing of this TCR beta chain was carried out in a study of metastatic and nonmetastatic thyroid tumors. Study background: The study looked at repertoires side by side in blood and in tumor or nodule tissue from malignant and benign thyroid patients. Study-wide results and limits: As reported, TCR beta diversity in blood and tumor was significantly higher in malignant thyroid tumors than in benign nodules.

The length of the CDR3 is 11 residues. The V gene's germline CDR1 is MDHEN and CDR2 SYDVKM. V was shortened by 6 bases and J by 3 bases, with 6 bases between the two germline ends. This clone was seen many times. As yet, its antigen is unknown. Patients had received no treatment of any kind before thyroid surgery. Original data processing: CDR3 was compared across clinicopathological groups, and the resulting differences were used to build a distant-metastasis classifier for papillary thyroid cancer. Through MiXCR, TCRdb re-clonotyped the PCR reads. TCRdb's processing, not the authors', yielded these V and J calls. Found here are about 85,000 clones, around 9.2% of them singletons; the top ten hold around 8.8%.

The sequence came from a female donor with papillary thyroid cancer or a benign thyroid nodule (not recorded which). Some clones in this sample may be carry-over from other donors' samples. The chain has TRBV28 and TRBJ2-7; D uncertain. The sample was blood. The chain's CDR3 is CASSQNYEQYF. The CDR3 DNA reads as TGTGCCAGCAGCCAAAACTACGAGCAGTACTTC.